Listed below are T cell receptor beta chains from one sample, sequenced in a study of T-cell reconstitution after alpha-beta-depleted transplantation in children. One entry per CDR3 protein, called by TCRdb with MiXCR from the PCR reads. The repertoire has roughly 300,000 distinct CDR3 sequences, nearly 10% of them found once; the top ten carry about 9.5%. The source material was PBMCs from the stem cell graft donor, sampled from the stem cell graft. Receptors originate from a human donor who donated a stem cell graft to a child with SCID. Each CDR3 is given with its conserved first and last residue. The order of the fields is clone size, V gene, D gene, J gene, CDR3 DNA, CDR3 protein. D genes are given only for firm matches. The size field is filled for only some rows; it gives once, few, many or a size class.

few,TRBV9,TRBD1,TRBJ2-2,TGTGCCAGCAGCCTTAGGAGGAGTACAGGGGATCTAGCGAACACCGGGGAGCTGTTTTTT,CASSLRRSTGDLANTGELFF
many,TRBV6-1,NA,TRBJ1-2,TGTGCCAGCAGCGAACAAACACCACCTAACTATGGCTACACCTTC,CASSEQTPPNYGYTF
few,TRBV12-3/TRBV12-4,NA,TRBJ2-4,TGTGCCAGCAGTTTGGCAATGGCCAAAAACATTCAGTACTTC,CASSLAMAKNIQYF
few,TRBV29-1,NA,TRBJ2-7,TGCAGCGCCGTACATTCCTACGAGCAGTACTTC,CSAVHSYEQYF
NA,TRBV27,TRBD1,TRBJ2-6,TGTGCCAGCAGTTTGGGGACAGGGGTCCCTTCTGGGGCCAACGTCCTGACTTTC,CASSLGTGVPSGANVLTF
few,TRBV11-2,NA,TRBJ2-7,TGTGCCAGCAGCTCCCCTGAATTAGACAGTTCCTTATCCCGCTACGAGCAGTACTTC,CASSSPELDSSLSRYEQYF
few,TRBV7-6,NA,TRBJ2-2,TGTGCCAGCAGTCCGACAGGCCCCCCCCTCGCCGGGGAGCTGTTTTTT,CASSPTGPPLAGELFF
NA,TRBV29-1,TRBD1,TRBJ1-4,TGCAGCGTGGCGACAGGGGGTGGTAATGAAAAACTGTTTTTT,CSVATGGGNEKLFF
few,TRBV5-1,TRBD2,TRBJ2-7,TGCGCCAGCAGCTTTGGCGGGGGACTCGCCTACGAGCAGTACTTC,CASSFGGGLAYEQYF
many,TRBV7-6,TRBD2,TRBJ2-2,TGTGCCAGCAGCCCAAGCGGGGGCCCGAACACCGGGGAGCTGTTTTTT,CASSPSGGPNTGELFF
NA,TRBV20-1,NA,TRBJ2-5,TGCAGTGCTAGTTCTCCGGGACCCAACCTAGAGACCCAGTACTTC,CSASSPGPNLETQYF
NA,TRBV4-1,TRBD2,TRBJ2-3,TGCGCCAGCAGCCAAGACTCCCCTAGCGGGGGCCTCCAGGCAGATACGCAGTATTTT,CASSQDSPSGGLQADTQYF
few,TRBV6-5,NA,TRBJ2-5,TGTGCCAGCAGTTATCAGGGAAGGGGGACCCAGTACTTC,CASSYQGRGTQYF
few,TRBV4-2,TRBD2,TRBJ2-1,TGTGCCAGCAGCCAAGGAGCGGGGGGGCCGAGCAATGAGCAGTTCTTC,CASSQGAGGPSNEQFF
few,TRBV25-1,TRBD1,TRBJ2-1,TGTGCCAGCACTCAGACAGGGGGGTTAAGCTCCTACAATGAGCAGTTCTTC,CASTQTGGLSSYNEQFF
NA,TRBV6-1,NA,TRBJ2-1,TGTGCCAGCAGTGATTGGACACACAGCTCCTACAATGAGCAGTTCTTC,CASSDWTHSSYNEQFF
many,TRBV16,NA,TRBJ2-2,TGTGCCAGCAGCCCCCTAATGAACACCGGGGAGCTGTTTTTT,CASSPLMNTGELFF
many,TRBV10-3,NA,TRBJ2-3,TGTGCCATCAGTGGTGCTAGCACAGATACGCAGTATTTT,CAISGASTDTQYF
few,TRBV14,TRBD1,TRBJ2-7,TGTGCCAGCAGCCAAACAGGGGGCCCTAGGACTTACGAGCAGTACTTC,CASSQTGGPRTYEQYF
few,TRBV6-5,TRBD1,TRBJ1-1,TGTGCCAGCACCACCAGACAGGGTGAAGCTTTCTTT,CASTTRQGEAFF
few,TRBV5-5,NA,TRBJ2-5,TGTGCCAGCACCCGCGTCGGGACAATACTCCAAGAGACCCAGTACTTC,CASTRVGTILQETQYF
NA,TRBV5-1,NA,TRBJ2-1,TGCGCCAGCAGCTTGACGGCCTCCTACAATGAGCAGTTCTTC,CASSLTASYNEQFF
few,TRBV5-1,NA,TRBJ1-4,TGCGCCAGCAGCGGGACAACAGGGTCTAATGAAAAACTGTTTTTT,CASSGTTGSNEKLFF
NA,TRBV3-1,NA,TRBJ1-4,TGTGCCAGCAGCCAAGAAGTAGCGGCTAATGAAAAACTGTTTTTT,CASSQEVAANEKLFF
many,TRBV12-3/TRBV12-4,TRBD1,TRBJ1-2,TGTGCCAGCAGTTCGGCAGGGGGAAGGAAGGGCTACACCTTC,CASSSAGGRKGYTF
few,TRBV20-1,NA,TRBJ1-1,TGCAGTGCTCCTCCCTATGTGGGGGCTGAAGCTTTCTTT,CSAPPYVGAEAFF
NA,TRBV5-1,TRBD2,TRBJ2-2,TGCGCCAGCAGCTTGGTGGGACTAGCGGGCCCGAACACCGGGGAGCTGTTTTTT,CASSLVGLAGPNTGELFF
many,TRBV20-1,TRBD2,TRBJ2-7,TGCAGTGCTTCACCACGGACTAGCGGTTCCTACGAGCAGTACTTC,CSASPRTSGSYEQYF
NA,TRBV7-9,TRBD1,TRBJ2-7,TGTGCCAGCAGCCGAATCACAGGGGGCGCTTCCTGGGAGCAGTACTTC,CASSRITGGASWEQYF
NA,TRBV18,NA,TRBJ1-2,TGTGCCAGCTCACCCGGGCAGCCTCAGCACTATGGCTACACCTTC,CASSPGQPQHYGYTF
many,TRBV29-1,NA,TRBJ2-3,TGCAGCGTGGCCGGGGACCGCACAGATACGCAGTATTTT,CSVAGDRTDTQYF
few,TRBV9,NA,TRBJ2-5,TGTGCCAGCAGCGTAAGTGGGGGGCAGCTCCAAGAGACCCAGTACTTC,CASSVSGGQLQETQYF
many,TRBV7-6,NA,TRBJ1-6,TGTGCCAGCAGCTTAGTAACCACGGGACGCCCAAGAAGCTCCTATAATTCACCCCTCCACTTT,CASSLVTTGRPRSSYNSPLHF
many,TRBV28,NA,TRBJ1-1,TGTGCCAGCAGTACCCCAGGGGACTTGAACACTGAAGCTTTCTTT,CASSTPGDLNTEAFF
few,TRBV12-3/TRBV12-4,TRBD2,TRBJ2-3,TGTGCCAGCAGTCCGCGGGGGGAACAAGGTGATACGCAGTATTTT,CASSPRGEQGDTQYF
NA,TRBV11-2,TRBD2,TRBJ2-3,TGTGCCAGCAGCTTCGCTAGCGGGGGGGCCGATACGCAGTATTTT,CASSFASGGADTQYF
NA,TRBV19,TRBD2,TRBJ2-2,TGTGCCAGTAGTATTGTCCGGGGGGTGAGAACCGGGGAGCTGTTTTTT,CASSIVRGVRTGELFF
few,TRBV7-3,NA,TRBJ1-1,TGTGCCAGCAGCTTAACGGCTGGGATGAACACTGAAGCTTTCTTT,CASSLTAGMNTEAFF
NA,TRBV4-1,NA,TRBJ2-7,TGCGCCAGCAGCCAATCGGGGATCAGCTACGAGCAGTACTTC,CASSQSGISYEQYF
NA,TRBV29-1,TRBD1,TRBJ2-5,TGCAGCGTTGAGTTGAGGGAGACAGGGGAGAAGACCCAGTACTTC,CSVELRETGEKTQYF
NA,TRBV29-1,TRBD2,TRBJ2-7,TGCAGCGTTGAATTGGGACTAGCGGGGAGAACCTACGAGCAGTACTTC,CSVELGLAGRTYEQYF
NA,TRBV20-1,TRBD2,TRBJ2-3,TGCAGTGCTCCTAATAAAGGACTAGCCCGCACAGATACGCAGTATTTT,CSAPNKGLARTDTQYF
NA,TRBV27,NA,TRBJ2-7,TGTGCCAGCAGTTTTCGAGACGGCTACGAGCAGTACTTC,CASSFRDGYEQYF
few,TRBV5-1,NA,TRBJ2-2,TGCGCCAGCAGCATCAGGGGCGGGGTAACAACCGGGGAGCTGTTTTTT,CASSIRGGVTTGELFF
NA,TRBV4-2,TRBD2,TRBJ2-3,TGTGCCAGCAGCCAAAAAGATGGACTAGCGGGGTTCACAGATACGCAGTATTTT,CASSQKDGLAGFTDTQYF
NA,TRBV9,TRBD1,TRBJ1-6,TGTGCCAGCAGCGTAGCCCAAGGGGGCTCACCCCTCCACTTT,CASSVAQGGSPLHF
NA,TRBV9,NA,TRBJ2-3,TGTGCCAGCAGTGACACCGGGATTCGCACAGATACGCAGTATTTT,CASSDTGIRTDTQYF
NA,TRBV5-1,NA,TRBJ2-3,TGCGCCAGCAGTCACAGGGATAGCACAGATACGCAGTATTTT,CASSHRDSTDTQYF
few,TRBV15,NA,TRBJ2-7,TGTGCCACCAGCAGATCCTCCTACGAGCAGTACTTC,CATSRSSYEQYF
few,TRBV7-9,NA,TRBJ2-1,TGTGCCAGCAGCTCTACCCGGGGGTGGGAAGGTGAGCAGTTCTTC,CASSSTRGWEGEQFF
many,TRBV20-1,NA,TRBJ1-3,TGCAGTGCTAGAGTGCTTTCCTCTGGAAACACCATATATTTT,CSARVLSSGNTIYF
few,TRBV27,NA,TRBJ2-1,TGTGCCAGCGGTAACCCGACACGGACGGTTAATGAGCAGTTCTTC,CASGNPTRTVNEQFF
few,TRBV12-3/TRBV12-4,TRBD1,TRBJ2-3,TGTGCCAGCAGCATGTCCGGGACAGCTTCAGCTTTT,CASSMSGTASAF
few,TRBV12-3/TRBV12-4,NA,TRBJ1-6,TGTGCCAGCAGTCCAAGTAGTCGGGGAGTTTCACCCCTCCACTTT,CASSPSSRGVSPLHF
NA,TRBV5-6,NA,TRBJ2-1,TGTGCCAGCAATTTGGGGATGGCCTACAATGAGCAGTTCTTC,CASNLGMAYNEQFF